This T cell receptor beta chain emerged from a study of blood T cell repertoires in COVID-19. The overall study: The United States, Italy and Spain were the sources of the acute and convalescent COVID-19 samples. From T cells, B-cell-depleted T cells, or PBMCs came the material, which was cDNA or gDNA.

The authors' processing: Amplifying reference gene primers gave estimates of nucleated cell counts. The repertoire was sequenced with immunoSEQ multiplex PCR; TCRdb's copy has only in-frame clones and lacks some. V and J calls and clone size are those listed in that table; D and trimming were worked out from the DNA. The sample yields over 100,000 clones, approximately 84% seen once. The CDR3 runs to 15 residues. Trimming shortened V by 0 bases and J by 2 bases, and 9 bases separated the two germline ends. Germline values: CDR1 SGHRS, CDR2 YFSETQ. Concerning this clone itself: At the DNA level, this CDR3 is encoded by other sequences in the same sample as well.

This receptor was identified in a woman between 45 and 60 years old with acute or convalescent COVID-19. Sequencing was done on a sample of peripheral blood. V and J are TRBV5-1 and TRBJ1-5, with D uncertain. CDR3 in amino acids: CASSLDGQGNQPQHF. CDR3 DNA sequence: TGCGCCAGCAGCTTGGATGGGCAGGGCAATCAGCCCCAGCATTTT.